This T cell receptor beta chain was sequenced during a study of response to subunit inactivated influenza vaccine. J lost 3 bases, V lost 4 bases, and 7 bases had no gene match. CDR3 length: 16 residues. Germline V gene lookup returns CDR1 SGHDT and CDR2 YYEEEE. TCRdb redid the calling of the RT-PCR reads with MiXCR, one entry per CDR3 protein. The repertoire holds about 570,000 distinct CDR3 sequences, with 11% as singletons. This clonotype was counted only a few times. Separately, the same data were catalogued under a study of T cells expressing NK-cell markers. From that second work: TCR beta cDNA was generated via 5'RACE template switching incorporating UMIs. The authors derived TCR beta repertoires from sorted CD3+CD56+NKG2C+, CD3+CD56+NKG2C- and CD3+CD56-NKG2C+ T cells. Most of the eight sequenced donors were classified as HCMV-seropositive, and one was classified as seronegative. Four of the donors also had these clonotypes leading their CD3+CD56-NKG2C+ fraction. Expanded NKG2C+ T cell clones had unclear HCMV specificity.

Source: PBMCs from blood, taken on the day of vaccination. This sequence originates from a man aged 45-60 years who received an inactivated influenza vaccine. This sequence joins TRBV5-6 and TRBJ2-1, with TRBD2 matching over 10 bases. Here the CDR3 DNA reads TGTGCCAGCAGCACCAGACTAGCGGGTTACTACAATGAGCAGTTCTTC. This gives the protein CASSTRLAGYYNEQFF. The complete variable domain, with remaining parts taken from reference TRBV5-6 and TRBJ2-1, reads DAGVTQSPTHLIKTRGQQVTLRCSPKSGHDTVSWYQQALGQGPQFIFQYYEEEERQRGNFPDRFSGHQFPNYSSELNVNALLLGDSALYLCASSTRLAGYYNEQFFGPGTRLTVL.